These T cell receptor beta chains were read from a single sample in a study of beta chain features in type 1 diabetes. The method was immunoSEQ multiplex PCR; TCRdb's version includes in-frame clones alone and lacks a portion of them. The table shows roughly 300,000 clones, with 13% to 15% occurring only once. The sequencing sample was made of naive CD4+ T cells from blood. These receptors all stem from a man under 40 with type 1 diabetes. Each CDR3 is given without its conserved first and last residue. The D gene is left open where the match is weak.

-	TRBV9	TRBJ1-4	ASSVGGPEGKLF
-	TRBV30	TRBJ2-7	AWSGGTSYEQY
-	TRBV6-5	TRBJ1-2	ASSPIYANGYT
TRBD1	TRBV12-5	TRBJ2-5	ASGLGTGGETQY
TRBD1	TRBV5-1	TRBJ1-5	ASSSTGGNQPQH
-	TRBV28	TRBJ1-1	ASSTTGRTRAEAF
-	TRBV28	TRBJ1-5	ASRLADRYQPQH
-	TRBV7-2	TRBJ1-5	ASSPNSNQPQH
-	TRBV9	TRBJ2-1	ASSVGGPYNEQF
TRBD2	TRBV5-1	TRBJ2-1	ASSLDSGSGNEQF
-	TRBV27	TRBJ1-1	ASSLQGLTEAF
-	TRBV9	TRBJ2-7	ASSVAWKGNRLAYEQY
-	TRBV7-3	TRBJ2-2	ASSLTSANTGELF
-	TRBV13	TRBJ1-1	ASSSYWTNEAF
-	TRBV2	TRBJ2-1	ASSPSRVLNEQF
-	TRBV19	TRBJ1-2	ASTQGHSLFYGYT
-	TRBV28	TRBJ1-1	ASSLLTGNTEAF
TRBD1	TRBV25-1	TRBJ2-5	ASSNTGGVAETQY
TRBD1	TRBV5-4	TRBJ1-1	ASSLRTGGLANTEAF
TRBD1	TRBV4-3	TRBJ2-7	ASSQRRGTGMVYEQY
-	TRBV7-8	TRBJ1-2	ASSFGANYGYT
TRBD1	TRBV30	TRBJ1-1	AWNRRDRENTEAF
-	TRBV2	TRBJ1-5	ASSASTVDQPQH
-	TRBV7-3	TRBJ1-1	ASSLTGETEAF
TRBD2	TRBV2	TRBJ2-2	ASSVRLAGTGGELF
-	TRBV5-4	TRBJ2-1	ASSRDLYNEQF
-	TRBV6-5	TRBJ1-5	ASSAQTGSVQPQH
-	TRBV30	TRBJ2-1	AWTTSTGSGQF
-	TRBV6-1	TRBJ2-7	ASSEGTGVSYEQY
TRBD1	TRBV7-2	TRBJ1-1	ASSLAYRGLAF
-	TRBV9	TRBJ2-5	ASSVQSGPLETQY
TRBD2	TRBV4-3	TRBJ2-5	ASSPHGGLAETQY
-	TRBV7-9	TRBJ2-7	ASSTPAGSSYEQY
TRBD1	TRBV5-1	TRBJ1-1	ASSLGTGSEAF
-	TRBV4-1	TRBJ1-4	ASSRGSGTNFGKLF